These 32 T cell receptor beta chains share one sample of origin, sequenced in a study of blood T cell repertoires in COVID-19. TCRdb's copy holds only in-frame clones and misses some; the assay was immunoSEQ multiplex PCR. The table records 110,000 or so clones, more than 80% of them present only once. Sequencing input: peripheral blood. These receptors came from a woman aged 60 to 75 with COVID-19, enrolled during active disease.

The V and J genes are TRBV20-1 and TRBJ1-5, with TRBD1 as a possible D gene (6 bases). V lost 3 bases to trimming and J lost 6 bases, with 15 bases between them. The CDR3 contains 14 residues. Germline V gene lookup returns CDR1 DFQATT and CDR2 SNEGSKA (reference sequence). In DNA form, the CDR3 reads TGCAGTGCTAGTCAGACAGGTCGGACTCAGCCCCAGCATTTT. This codes for CSASQTGRTQPQHF.

V usage is TRBV7-8 and J usage is TRBJ1-1, with TRBD1 matching 7 bases. Looked up from germline, CDR1 is SGHVS and CDR2 is FQNEAQ. The CDR3 is made up of 14 amino acids. The J segment lost 1 base and the V segment lost 1 base, leaving 0 bases of the junction unmatched. CDR3 amino acids: CASSLEGANTEAFF. The DNA for the CDR3 is TGTGCCAGCAGCTTAGAGGGGGCGAACACTGAAGCTTTCTTT.

There are a few counts of this clone. This chain links TRBV2 with TRBJ1-1; 8 bases are a match to TRBD1. Germline V lookup: CDR1 SNHLY, CDR2 FYNNEI. V shed 2 bases and J 1 base; nucleotides not matched to a gene: 3. The CDR3 runs to 15 residues. The CDR3 loop is CASSERTGRNTEAFF. The CDR3 bases are TGTGCCAGCAGTGAAAGGACAGGGAGGAACACTGAAGCTTTCTTT.

This chain uses TRBV29-1 with TRBJ1-2, with D unclear. Between the trimmed V and J ends, which lost 0 bases and 6 bases, there was a span of 17 bases. The CDR3 sequence is 15 residues long. Germline CDR1 SQVTM, CDR2 ANQGSEA. CDR3 coding DNA: TGCAGCGTTGAAGATCAGCCCTCCAGAGGGAATGGCTACACCTTC. It is translated as CSVEDQPSRGNGYTF.

J is TRBJ1-2 and V is TRBV7-2, with D maybe TRBD1 (6 bases). Germline values: CDR1 SGHTA, CDR2 FQGNSA. This CDR3 spans 12 amino acids. V lost 5 bases and J lost 8, with 12 bases in between. The DNA of the CDR3 is TGTGCCAGCAGCACCCAGGGGTACGGCTACACCTTC. Its translation: CASSTQGYGYTF.

V usage is TRBV29-1 and J usage is TRBJ1-1; 7 bases line up with TRBD1. CDR1 and CDR2 (germline): SQVTM, ANQGSEA. This CDR3 region has 15 residues. The V segment lost 6 bases and the J segment 6 bases; nucleotides outside the gene matches: 16. For the CDR3, the DNA is TGCAGCGTGGGCCCCGGCAGGACAGGAATCTCTGAAGCTTTCTTT. This sequence encodes CSVGPGRTGISEAFF.

The chain uses TRBV9 and TRBJ2-2; TRBD1 might be the D (5 bases). Trimming pared 0 bases from V and 4 bases from J, leaving 7 bases between. Germline CDR1 SGDLS, CDR2 YYNGEE. The CDR3 contains 14 residues. For the CDR3, the DNA is TGTGCCAGCAGCGTAGCAGGGTTCACCGGGGAGCTGTTTTTT. This sequence encodes CASSVAGFTGELFF.

V usage is TRBV4-1 and J usage is TRBJ1-1, with 8 bases aligning to TRBD1. Losses at the gene ends were 2 bases for V and 0 bases for J; bases not matched to a gene: 8. This CDR3 is 17 amino acids long. Germline V gives CDR1 MGHRA, CDR2 YSYEKL. The CDR3 coding sequence is TGCGCCAGCAGCCAACCCAGGACAGGGAACATGAACACTGAAGCTTTCTTT. Protein sequence: CASSQPRTGNMNTEAFF.

The chain recombines TRBV10-1 with TRBJ2-3; 15 positions match TRBD2. This CDR3 is built from 18 residues. Germline CDR1 WNHNN, CDR2 SYGVQD (reference sequence). The ends lost 6 bases at V and 4 bases at J; junction bases unmatched: 11. Written as DNA, the CDR3 is TGCGCCAGCAGCGAGGGACTAGCGGGGGGCCACTTGGCAGATACGCAGTATTTT. It encodes CASSEGLAGGHLADTQYF.

This sequence joins TRBV13 and TRBJ2-7; TRBD1 agrees at 7 bases. With 0 bases clipped from V and 5 bases from J, the junction kept 1 base outside the gene matches. In germline, CDR1 is PRHDT, CDR2 FYEKMQ (reference sequence). This CDR3 contains 13 residues. Here the CDR3 DNA reads TGTGCCAGCAGCTTAGGACAGGGGAACGAGCAGTACTTC. The encoded protein is CASSLGQGNEQYF.

The gene calls are TRBV6-5 and TRBJ2-2; the match to TRBD1 covers 7 bases. Trimming took 6 bases from V and 4 from J; bases not matched to a gene: 8. CDR1 and CDR2 (germline): MNHEY, SVGAGI. The CDR3 has 15 amino acids. In nucleotides, the CDR3 is TGTGCCAGCAGGACGACAGGGAAGGGCACCGGGGAGCTGTTTTTT. Translation gives CASRTTGKGTGELFF.

Worth noting for this clone: Other DNA variants within this sample encode the same CDR3. This chain joins TRBV7-9 and TRBJ1-1, with D unresolved. The CDR3 has 13 residues. CDR1 is SEHNR and CDR2 is FQNEAQ in the germline V gene (reference sequence). Trimming removed 3 bases at V and 3 bases at J, with 8 bases between. CDR3 nucleotides: TGTGCCAGCAGCTTGAGCGAGGACACTGAAGCTTTCTTT. As protein: CASSLSEDTEAFF.

Turning to this clone: The same CDR3 arises from other DNA sequences in this sample as well. The chain recombines TRBV5-4 with TRBJ2-3; 10 bases are a match to TRBD2. V lost 2 bases to trimming and J lost 2 bases; unmatched junction nucleotides: 5. This CDR3 comprises 16 residues. The germline V gene has CDR1 SGHNT and CDR2 YYREEE (reference sequence). CDR3 coding DNA: TGTGCCAGCAGCTTAGTAGCGGGGGGCGACACAGATACGCAGTATTTT. Encoded protein: CASSLVAGGDTDTQYF. The whole variable domain, filled in from reference TRBV5-4 and TRBJ2-3, reads ETGVTQSPTHLIKTRGQQVTLRCSSQSGHNTVSWYQQALGQGPQFIFQYYREEENGRGNFPPRFSGLQFPNYSSELNVNALELDDSALYLCASSLVAGGDTDTQYFGPGTRLTVL.

The chain has TRBV15 and TRBJ1-5; D call uncertain. There are 14 residues in the CDR3. Trimming stripped 4 bases from V and 1 base from J, with 8 bases between. Germline loops: CDR1 LNHNV, CDR2 YYDKDF (reference sequence). The CDR3, as DNA: TGTGCCACCAGCACCGGGAGCAGCAATCAGCCCCAGCATTTT. Amino acids: CATSTGSSNQPQHF.

The chain joins TRBV7-2 to TRBJ1-5; TRBD1 might be the D (6 bases). The length of the CDR3 is 16 residues. Germline V lookup: CDR1 SGHTA, CDR2 FQGNSA. The V gene lost 1 base and the J gene lost 1 base, with 11 bases spanning the gap. Here the CDR3 reads CASSLVGTGSNQPQHF. CDR3 DNA sequence: TGTGCCAGCAGCTTAGTAGGTACAGGGAGCAATCAGCCCCAGCATTTT.

This rearrangement joins TRBV4-2 to TRBJ1-5; maybe TRBD1 (5 bases). The V gene's germline CDR1 is LGHNA and CDR2 YNFKEQ. This CDR3 has 15 residues. Trimming left V 0 bases short and J 3 bases short, with 9 bases between. CDR3 loop: CASSQEVGANQPQHF. The CDR3, as DNA: TGTGCCAGCAGCCAAGAGGTAGGGGCCAATCAGCCCCAGCATTTT.

The V gene is TRBV6-2 or TRBV6-3, the J gene TRBJ2-7, with TRBD1 identical over 8 bases. The CDR3 totals 13 residues. Germline CDR1 is MNHEY and CDR2 is SVGEGT. Germline trimming cut 2 bases from V and 6 bases from J; bases unmatched to any gene: 3. Written as DNA, the CDR3 is TGTGCCAGCAGTTACCGGACAGGGACCGAGCAGTACTTC. Amino acid sequence: CASSYRTGTEQYF.

This clone was observed a handful of times. The chain couples TRBV5-1 to TRBJ1-1; D gene uncertain. The CDR3 spans 14 residues. Germline V CDR1 and CDR2: SGHRS, YFSETQ. The ends were cut back, 4 bases at V and 6 bases at J, with 16 bases in the middle. CDR3 residues: CASSPNAAVAEAFF. CDR3 nucleotides: TGCGCCAGCAGCCCTAACGCCGCGGTAGCTGAAGCTTTCTTT.

J is TRBJ1-1 and V is TRBV11-2; tentatively, D is TRBD1 (5 bases). Trimming shortened V by 5 bases and J by 11 bases, and 24 bases separated the two germline ends. CDR3 length: 15 amino acids. Germline-derived CDR1 and CDR2 are SGHAT and FQNNGV. The CDR3 DNA sequence: TGTGCCAGCAGCCCCCTTGCCAGGGAATCGGCAAGGGCTTTCTTT. Its translation is CASSPLARESARAFF.

The rearrangement uses TRBV19 and TRBJ2-2, with 8 bases fitting TRBD1. The CDR3 sequence is 15 residues long. Germline V gene data show CDR1 as LNHDA and CDR2 as SQIVND (reference sequence). The J segment lost 4 bases and the V segment lost 4 bases, leaving 5 bases of the junction unmatched. CDR3 DNA sequence: TGTGCCAGTAGTACAGGGGGCCGGAGCACCGGGGAGCTGTTTTTT. It translates to CASSTGGRSTGELFF.

This clone appeared a few times. The V and J genes are TRBV4-1 and TRBJ1-3, with TRBD1 identical over 7 bases. V shed 6 bases and J 2 bases; nucleotides not matched to a gene: 4. The CDR3 loop spans 14 amino acids. CDR1 is MGHRA, CDR2 YSYEKL, per germline. This chain's CDR3 is CASSRDSPGNTIYF. In DNA form, the CDR3 reads TGCGCCAGCAGTCGGGACAGCCCTGGAAACACCATATATTTT.

This chain links TRBV7-9 with TRBJ1-2; D not resolved. V was trimmed by 4 bases and J by 5 bases, leaving 17 bases between them. The CDR3 runs 15 residues. Per germline, CDR1 SEHNR and CDR2 FQNEAQ (reference sequence). As DNA, the CDR3 is TGTGCCAGCAGCTCAAATAGCCAAGGCGATTATGGCTACACCTTC. This sequence encodes CASSSNSQGDYGYTF.

This clone has more than one count but fewer than ten. This chain uses TRBV5-5 with TRBJ1-1, with D possibly matching TRBD1 (5 bases). Germline-derived CDR1 and CDR2 are SGHKS and YYEKEE (reference sequence). This CDR3 is 13 amino acids long. Trimming took off 3 bases at V and 3 bases at J, with 9 bases between the two ends. CDR3 in DNA: TGTGCCAGCAGCTCACAGGACGACACTGAAGCTTTCTTT. Amino acid sequence: CASSSQDDTEAFF.

V gene TRBV19 combines with J gene TRBJ1-1; no clear D. Germline-derived CDR1 and CDR2 are LNHDA and SQIVND (reference sequence). Between the trimmed V and J ends, which lost 3 bases and 0 bases, there was a span of 17 bases. The CDR3 extends over 17 amino acids. This CDR3 is CASSMAGGGIMNTEAFF. The DNA of the CDR3 is TGTGCCAGTAGTATGGCTGGAGGAGGTATCATGAACACTGAAGCTTTCTTT.

The rearrangement joins TRBV27 to TRBJ1-4; a weak D match, TRBD1 (6 bases). Germline CDR1 and CDR2: MNHEY and SMNVEV (reference sequence). CDR3 length: 14 amino acids. Deletions cut 6 bases from V and 6 bases from J, with 14 bases between. The CDR3 protein is CASSNREKDEKLFF. CDR3 DNA sequence: TGTGCCAGCAGCAACAGGGAGAAAGATGAAAAACTGTTTTTT.

Concerning this clone itself: At the DNA level, this CDR3 is encoded by other sequences in the same sample as well. V is TRBV19 and J is TRBJ1-1, with no clear D. CDR3 size: 13 residues. Germline V gene data show CDR1 as LNHDA and CDR2 as SQIVND (reference sequence). Trimming removed 11 bases from V and 0 bases from J, with 13 bases in between. CDR3 in DNA: TGTGCCTCCACCGGGGTCATGAACACTGAAGCTTTCTTT. It yields the protein CASTGVMNTEAFF.

The chain couples TRBV5-6 to TRBJ1-6; 7 nucleotides align to TRBD1. With 3 bases clipped from V and 11 bases from J, the junction kept 14 bases outside the gene matches. CDR1 and CDR2 (germline): SGHDT, YYEEEE. CDR3 length: 16 residues. The DNA for the CDR3 is TGTGCCAGCAGCTCCTCAGACAGGGTTGGAGGGGCACCCCTCCACTTT. Translated, it gives CASSSSDRVGGAPLHF.

V and J are TRBV7-9 and TRBJ1-2, with 9 bases fitting TRBD1. The V gene's germline CDR1 is SEHNR and CDR2 FQNEAQ (reference sequence). The V gene end was trimmed by 4 bases and the J gene end by 4 bases; junction bases not matched to a gene: 10. The CDR3 loop spans 16 amino acids. CDR3 sequence: CASSSPTGGNTYGYTF. The CDR3 DNA reads as TGTGCCAGCAGCTCCCCCACAGGGGGCAACACCTATGGCTACACCTTC. Looking up the rest from reference TRBV7-9 and TRBJ1-2 gives the full variable domain: DTGVSQNPRHKITKRGQNVTFRCDPISEHNRLYWYRQTLGQGPEFLTYFQNEAQLEKSRLLSDRFSAERPKGSFSTLEIQRTEQGDSAMYLCASSSPTGGNTYGYTFGSGTRLTVV.

The gene calls are TRBV11-2 and TRBJ1-2; D is ambiguous. CDR3 length: 12 residues. Germline CDR1 and CDR2: SGHAT and FQNNGV. V dropped 8 bases and J dropped 6 bases, with 13 bases sitting between them. DNA for the CDR3: TGTGCCAGCCGCGATGGTTTGCATGGCTACACCTTC. This sequence encodes CASRDGLHGYTF. Supplemented by reference TRBV11-2 and TRBJ1-2, the full variable domain reads EAGVAQSPRYKIIEKRQSVAFWCNPISGHATLYWYQQILGQGPKLLIQFQNNGVVDDSQLPKDRFSAERLKGVDSTLKIQPAKLEDSAVYLCASRDGLHGYTFGSGTRLTVV.

The chain links TRBV11-1 to TRBJ2-3; 7 bases align to TRBD1. This CDR3 spans 14 amino acids. The junction had 4 bases not matched to a gene; V was cut back by 4 bases and J by 3 bases. Germline V gene data show CDR1 as SGHAT and CDR2 as FQDESV (reference sequence). CDR3 residues: CASSSRTGTDTQYF. The CDR3 DNA reads as TGTGCCAGCAGCTCCAGGACAGGAACAGATACGCAGTATTTT.

The chain couples TRBV21-1 to TRBJ2-3; the D call of TRBD1 is as the table states it, not checked on the DNA. TRBV21-1 is classified as a pseudogene. The CDR3 is made up of 18 amino acids. As DNA, the CDR3 is TGTGCCAGCAGCAACCCAAAATTGGGGCAGGGGGAATCAGATACGCAGTATTTT. Translated: CASSNPKLGQGESDTQYF.

This chain links TRBV19 with TRBJ2-3; the match to TRBD2 covers 9 bases. The CDR3 extends over 16 amino acids. From germline, CDR1 is LNHDA and CDR2 SQIVND (reference sequence). Trimming cost V 1 base and J 2 bases; bases outside gene matches: 4. As DNA, the CDR3 is TGTGCCAGTAGTATAGTAGCGGGGGCCAACACAGATACGCAGTATTTT. Translation gives CASSIVAGANTDTQYF. The full variable domain, in which reference TRBV19 and TRBJ2-3 provide the parts outside the CDR3, is DGGITQSPKYLFRKEGQNVTLSCEQNLNHDAMYWYRQDPGQGLRLIYYSQIVNDFQKGDIAEGYSVSREKKESFPLTVTSAQKNPTAFYLCASSIVAGANTDTQYFGPGTRLTVL.